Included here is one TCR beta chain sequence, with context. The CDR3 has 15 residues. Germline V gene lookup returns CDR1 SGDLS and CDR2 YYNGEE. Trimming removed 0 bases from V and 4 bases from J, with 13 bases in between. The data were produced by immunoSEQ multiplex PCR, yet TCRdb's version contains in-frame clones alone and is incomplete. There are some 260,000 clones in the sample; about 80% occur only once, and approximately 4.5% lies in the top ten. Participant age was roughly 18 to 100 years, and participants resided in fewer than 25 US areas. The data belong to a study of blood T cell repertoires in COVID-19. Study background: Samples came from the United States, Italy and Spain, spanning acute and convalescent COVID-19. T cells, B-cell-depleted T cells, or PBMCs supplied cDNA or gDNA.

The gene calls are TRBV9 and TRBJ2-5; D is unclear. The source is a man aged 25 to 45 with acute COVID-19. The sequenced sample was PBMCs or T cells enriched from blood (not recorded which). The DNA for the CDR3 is TGTGCCAGCAGCGTAGGGTGGCAGGTCATAGAGACCCAGTACTTC. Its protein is CASSVGWQVIETQYF.